A single T cell receptor (beta chain) is shown here with its context. The target antigen is unknown. The CDR3 runs to 15 residues. Germline V gene data show CDR1 as MDHEN and CDR2 as SYDVKM. The V and J ends lost 3 bases and 4 bases, in that order; junction bases with no gene match: 2. The data are from a study of OX40 agonist ivuxolimab in advanced cancers. Background on the study: Having had anti-PD-1, anti-PD-L1 or anti-CTLA-4 therapy before was allowed, and about 42% had some. Broader study findings: The authors did not determine the antigen specificity of the expanded peripheral T cells. The CD4+ and CD8+ T cells in the blood had expanded clonally by week 6 at 0.1 to 3.0 mg/kg.

Systemic immunosuppression or a history of autoimmune disease excluded patients. The repertoire was sequenced with immunoSEQ multiplex PCR; TCRdb's copy has only in-frame clones and lacks some. In the table there are 55,000 to 85,000 clones, roughly 87% of which are singletons. This chain links TRBV28 with TRBJ2-1, with 11 bases aligning to TRBD2. Sequencing was performed on CD4+ or CD8+ T cells sorted from blood, taken in a trial of the OX40 agonist ivuxolimab. This TCR derives from an adult with an advanced solid tumor such as melanoma, head and neck, liver or kidney cancer. This CDR3 is CASSLTSGMYNEQFF. The CDR3, as DNA: TGTGCCAGCAGTTTGACTAGCGGGATGTACAATGAGCAGTTCTTC.